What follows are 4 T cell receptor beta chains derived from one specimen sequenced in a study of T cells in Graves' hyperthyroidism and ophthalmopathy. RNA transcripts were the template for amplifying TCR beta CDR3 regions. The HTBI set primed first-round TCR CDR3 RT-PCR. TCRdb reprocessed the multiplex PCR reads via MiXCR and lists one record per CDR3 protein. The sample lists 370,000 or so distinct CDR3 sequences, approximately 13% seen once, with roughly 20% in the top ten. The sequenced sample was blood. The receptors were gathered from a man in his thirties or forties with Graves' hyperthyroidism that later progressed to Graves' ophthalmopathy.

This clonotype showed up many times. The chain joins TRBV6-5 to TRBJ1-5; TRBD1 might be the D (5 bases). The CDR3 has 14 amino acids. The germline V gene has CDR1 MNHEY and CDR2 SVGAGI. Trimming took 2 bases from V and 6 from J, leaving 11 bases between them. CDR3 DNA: TGTGCCAGCAGTTACGGGGGACGGAGTCAGCCCCAGCATTTT. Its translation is CASSYGGRSQPQHF.

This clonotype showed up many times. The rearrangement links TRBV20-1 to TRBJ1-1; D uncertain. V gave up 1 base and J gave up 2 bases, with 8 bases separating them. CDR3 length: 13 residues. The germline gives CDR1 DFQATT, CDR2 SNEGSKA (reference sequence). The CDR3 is CSARVPGNTEAFF. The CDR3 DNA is TGCAGTGCTAGAGTACCTGGTAACACTGAAGCTTTCTTT.

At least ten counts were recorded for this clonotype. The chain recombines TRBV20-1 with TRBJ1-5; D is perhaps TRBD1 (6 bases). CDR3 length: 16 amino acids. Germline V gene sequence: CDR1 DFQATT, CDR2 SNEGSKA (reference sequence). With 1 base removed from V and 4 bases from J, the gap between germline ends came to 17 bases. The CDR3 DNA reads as TGCAGTGCTAGAGTTCCCCCGGGACAACCGAATCAGCCCCAGCATTTT. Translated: CSARVPPGQPNQPQHF.

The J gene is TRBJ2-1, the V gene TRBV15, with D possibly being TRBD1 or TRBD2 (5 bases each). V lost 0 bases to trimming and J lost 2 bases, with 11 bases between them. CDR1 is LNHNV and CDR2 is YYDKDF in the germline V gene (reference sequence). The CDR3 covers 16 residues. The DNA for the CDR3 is TGTGCCACCAGCAGAGATCGCCGGGGCCCCTACAATGAGCAGTTCTTC. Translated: CATSRDRRGPYNEQFF.